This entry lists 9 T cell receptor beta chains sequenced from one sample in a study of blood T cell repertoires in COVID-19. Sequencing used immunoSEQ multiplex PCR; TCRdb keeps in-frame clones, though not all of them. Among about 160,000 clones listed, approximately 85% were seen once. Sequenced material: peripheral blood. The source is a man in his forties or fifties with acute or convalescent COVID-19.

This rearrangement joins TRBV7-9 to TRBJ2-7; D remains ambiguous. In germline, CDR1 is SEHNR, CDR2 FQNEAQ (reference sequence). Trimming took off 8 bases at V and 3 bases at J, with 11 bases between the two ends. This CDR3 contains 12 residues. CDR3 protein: CASGLDGYEQYF. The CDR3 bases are TGTGCCAGCGGCCTAGACGGCTACGAGCAGTACTTC.

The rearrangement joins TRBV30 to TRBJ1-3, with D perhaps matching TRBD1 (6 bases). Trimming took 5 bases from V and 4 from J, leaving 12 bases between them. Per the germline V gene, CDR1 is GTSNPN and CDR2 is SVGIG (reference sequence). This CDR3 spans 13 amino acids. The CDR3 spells CAWATGLGNTIYF. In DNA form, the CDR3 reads TGTGCCTGGGCCACAGGGTTAGGAAACACCATATATTTT.

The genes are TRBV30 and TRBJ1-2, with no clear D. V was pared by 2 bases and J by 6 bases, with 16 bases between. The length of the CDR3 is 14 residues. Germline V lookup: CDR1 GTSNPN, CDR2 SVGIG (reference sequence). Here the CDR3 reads CAWSSGQARHGYTF. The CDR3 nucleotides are TGTGCCTGGAGTAGCGGGCAGGCCCGACATGGCTACACCTTC.

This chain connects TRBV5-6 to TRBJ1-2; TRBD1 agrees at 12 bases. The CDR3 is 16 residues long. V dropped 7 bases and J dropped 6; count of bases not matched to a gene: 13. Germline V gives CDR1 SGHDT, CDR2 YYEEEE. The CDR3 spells CASRNLPGQGADGYTF. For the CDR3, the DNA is TGTGCCAGCCGCAATTTACCGGGACAGGGGGCAGATGGCTACACCTTC.

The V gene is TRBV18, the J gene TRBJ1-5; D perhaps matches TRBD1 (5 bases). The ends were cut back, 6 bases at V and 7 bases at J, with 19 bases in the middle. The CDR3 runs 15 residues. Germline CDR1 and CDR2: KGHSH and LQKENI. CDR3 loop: CASSPQEGTRQPQHF. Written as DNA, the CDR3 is TGTGCCAGCTCGCCGCAGGAGGGGACGAGACAGCCCCAGCATTTT. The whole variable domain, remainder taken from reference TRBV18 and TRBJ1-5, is NAGVMQNPRHLVRRRGQEARLRCSPMKGHSHVYWYRQLPEEGLKFMVYLQKENIIDESGMPKERFSAEFPKEGPSILRIQQVVRGDSAAYFCASSPQEGTRQPQHFGDGTRLSIL.

The CDR3 here is CASSGTGGSYEQYF. CDR3 sequence (DNA): TGTGCCAGTTCCGGGACAGGCGGTTCCTACGAGCAGTACTTC. The chain carries TRBV18 and TRBJ2-7; 8 bases are a match to TRBD1. V trimming: 9 bases; J trimming: 1 base; junction bases outside the gene matches: 8. Germline V gene data show CDR1 as KGHSH and CDR2 as LQKENI. The CDR3 sequence is 14 residues long.

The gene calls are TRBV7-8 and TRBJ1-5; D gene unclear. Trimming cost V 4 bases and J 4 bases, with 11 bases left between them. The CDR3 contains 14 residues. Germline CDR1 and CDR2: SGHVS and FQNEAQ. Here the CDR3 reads CASSSGEGNQPQHF. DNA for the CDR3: TGTGCCAGCAGCTCCGGTGAGGGAAATCAGCCCCAGCATTTT.

This CDR3 reads CASSVEGAAGELFF. CDR3 DNA sequence: TGTGCCAGCAGCGTAGAGGGGGCTGCCGGGGAGCTGTTTTTT. V usage is TRBV9 and J usage is TRBJ2-2, with 7 bases that match TRBD1. V shed 0 bases and J 6 bases; nucleotides not matched to a gene: 2. The CDR3 covers 14 residues. Germline CDR1 SGDLS, CDR2 YYNGEE.

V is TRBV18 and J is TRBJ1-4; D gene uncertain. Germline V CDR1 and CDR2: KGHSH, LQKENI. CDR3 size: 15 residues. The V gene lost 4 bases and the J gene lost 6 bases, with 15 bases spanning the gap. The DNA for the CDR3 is TGTGCCAGCTCACGAATGCAGGAAAGTTATGAAAAACTGTTTTTT. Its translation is CASSRMQESYEKLFF.